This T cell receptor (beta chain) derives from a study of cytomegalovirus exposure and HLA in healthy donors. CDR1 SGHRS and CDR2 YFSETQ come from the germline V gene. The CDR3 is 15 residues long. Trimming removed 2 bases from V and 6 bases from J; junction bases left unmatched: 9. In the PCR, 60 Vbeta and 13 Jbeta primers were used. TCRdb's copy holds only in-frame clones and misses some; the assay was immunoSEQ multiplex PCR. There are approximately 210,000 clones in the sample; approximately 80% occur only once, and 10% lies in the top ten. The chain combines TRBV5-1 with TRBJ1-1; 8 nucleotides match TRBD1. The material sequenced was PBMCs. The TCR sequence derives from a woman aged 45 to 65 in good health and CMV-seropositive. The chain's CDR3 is CASSLRQGLSSEAFF. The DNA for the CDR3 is TGCGCCAGCAGCTTACGACAGGGGTTGTCCTCTGAAGCTTTCTTT.